This T cell receptor beta chain derives from a study of human T cells and chemical hapten exposure. Time point specified: patch test 2, 6 weeks after DPC sensitization. As to treatment: therapeutic diphenylcyclopropenone sensitization with weekly scalp DPC. TCRdb re-analysed the RACE reads in MiXCR, keeping a single row per CDR3 protein. The table has fewer than 150,000 distinct CDR3 sequences, around 11% seen once. This clonotype was observed once. The specimen was whole blood, collected in connection with sensitization to the hapten diphenylcyclopropenone (DPC). The sequence came from a woman between 50 and 59 years old with alopecia areata. Some clones in this sample may be carry-over from other donors' samples.

CDR3 DNA sequence: TGTGTCACCCTCTCCCGTCCGAACACTGAAGCTTTCTTT. The encoded protein is CVTLSRPNTEAFF. The chain is built from TRBV28 and TRBJ1-1; D ambiguous. CDR1 is MDHEN, CDR2 SYDVKM, per germline. The CDR3 contains 13 residues.